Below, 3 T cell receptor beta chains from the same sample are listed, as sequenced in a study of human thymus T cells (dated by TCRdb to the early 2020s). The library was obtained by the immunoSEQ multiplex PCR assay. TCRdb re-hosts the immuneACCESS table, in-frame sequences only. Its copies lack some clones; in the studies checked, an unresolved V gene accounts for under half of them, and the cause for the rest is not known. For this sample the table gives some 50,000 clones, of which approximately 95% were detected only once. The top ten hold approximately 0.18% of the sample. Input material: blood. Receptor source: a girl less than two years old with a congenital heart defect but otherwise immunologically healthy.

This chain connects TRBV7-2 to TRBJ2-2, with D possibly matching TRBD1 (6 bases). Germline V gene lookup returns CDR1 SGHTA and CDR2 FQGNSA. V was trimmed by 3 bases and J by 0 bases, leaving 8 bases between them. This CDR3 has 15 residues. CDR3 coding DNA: TGTGCCAGCAGCTTGGACAGACCGAACACCGGGGAGCTGTTTTTT. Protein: CASSLDRPNTGELFF. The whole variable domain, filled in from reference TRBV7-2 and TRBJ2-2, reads GAGVSQSPSNKVTEKGKDVELRCDPISGHTALYWYRQSLGQGLEFLIYFQGNSAPDKSGLPSDRFSAERTGGSVSTLTIQRTQQEDSAVYLCASSLDRPNTGELFFGEGSRLTVL.

The CDR3 spells CASTPASGGLTQYF. The CDR3 DNA reads TGTGCCAGCACCCCGGCTAGCGGGGGCCTTACGCAGTATTTT. The rearrangement uses TRBV6-1 and TRBJ2-3, with 10 nucleotides matching TRBD2. The CDR3 runs 14 residues. Germline V lookup: CDR1 MNHNS, CDR2 SASEGT. V gave up 7 bases and J gave up 8 bases; unmatched junction bases: 9.

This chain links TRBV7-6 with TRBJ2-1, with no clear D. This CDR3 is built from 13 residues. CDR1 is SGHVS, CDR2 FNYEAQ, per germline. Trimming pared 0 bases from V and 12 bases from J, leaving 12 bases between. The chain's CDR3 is CASSLALEGGQFF. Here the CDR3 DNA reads TGTGCCAGCAGCTTAGCGCTCGAAGGCGGGCAGTTCTTC.